This TCR beta chain was identified during a study of PD-L1 blockade in urothelial cancer. About the research overall: Males with bladder-origin urothelial cancer constituted about nine tenths of the roughly 29 patients. Between 0 and 3 chemotherapy regimens preceded treatment for each patient.

This CDR3 region has 15 residues. The germline gives CDR1 SNHLY, CDR2 FYNNEI. Trimming shortened V by 7 bases and J by 5 bases, and 18 bases separated the two germline ends. Study-level findings and limits: Larger 3-week expansion of tumor-associated blood clones was seen in durable-benefit patients.

Points on this clone: Its antigen is still unknown.

The time point: pretreatment peripheral blood. Patients were diagnosed with urothelial carcinoma, either locally advanced or metastatic. Clones were read by immunoSEQ multiplex PCR, and TCRdb kept only the in-frame ones, dropping some. The sample records just under 50,000 clones, 84% being singletons. Sequenced material: PBMCs, taken around atezolizumab (anti-PD-L1) treatment. The sequence derives from a man aged 65 to 79 with urothelial cancer. V gene TRBV2 combines with J gene TRBJ2-1; D is perhaps TRBD2 (7 bases). The CDR3 is CASTHVVGGDNEQFF. In DNA form, the CDR3 reads TGTGCCAGCACCCACGTGGTAGGGGGGGACAATGAGCAGTTCTTC. Looking up the rest from reference TRBV2 and TRBJ2-1 gives the full variable domain: EPEVTQTPSHQVTQMGQEVILRCVPISNHLYFYWYRQILGQKVEFLVSFYNNEISEKSEIFDDQFSVERPDGSNFTLKIRSTKLEDSAMYFCASTHVVGGDNEQFFGPGTRLTVL.